One and the same sample provided the 17 T cell receptor beta chains below, sequenced in a study of blood T cell repertoires in COVID-19. Clones were read by immunoSEQ multiplex PCR, and TCRdb kept only the in-frame ones, dropping some. The profile covers roughly 93,000 clones, with roughly 87% appearing a single time and 7.5% to 9.5% taken by the ten largest. The sequenced sample consisted of peripheral blood. The receptor source for this set is a man over 45 with acute or convalescent COVID-19.

V and J are TRBV3-1 (or the pseudogene TRBV3-2) and TRBJ1-5; D is ambiguous. The CDR3 is made up of 15 amino acids. The V gene's germline CDR1 is LGHDT and CDR2 YNNKEL (reference sequence). V dropped 0 bases and J dropped 5 bases, with 11 bases sitting between them. CDR3 bases: TGTGCCAGCAGCCAAGACTCCCGGCGGGATCAGCCCCAGCATTTT. This encodes CASSQDSRRDQPQHF.

The chain uses TRBV5-5 and TRBJ1-1, with 11 bases lining up with TRBD1. Per germline, CDR1 SGHKS and CDR2 YYEKEE (reference sequence). This CDR3 has 18 residues. V was clipped by 2 bases and J by 4 bases; unmatched bases: 13. This chain's CDR3 is CASSFSGPGQGAGTEAFF. CDR3 sequence (DNA): TGTGCCAGCAGCTTTTCCGGGCCTGGACAGGGGGCAGGCACTGAAGCTTTCTTT. The variable domain in full, with the rest retrieved from reference TRBV5-5 and TRBJ1-1, is DAGVTQSPTHLIKTRGQQVTLRCSPISGHKSVSWYQQVLGQGPQFIFQYYEKEERGRGNFPDRFSARQFPNYSSELNVNALLLGDSALYLCASSFSGPGQGAGTEAFFGQGTRLTVV.

The chain carries TRBV19 and TRBJ1-5; 9 bases line up with TRBD1. This CDR3 is built from 13 residues. The germline V gene has CDR1 LNHDA and CDR2 SQIVND (reference sequence). The junction had 7 bases not matched to a gene; V was cut back by 11 bases and J by 5 bases. The CDR3 loop is CAGGTGRDQPQHF. Here the CDR3 DNA reads TGTGCCGGGGGGACAGGGAGGGATCAGCCCCAGCATTTT. The whole variable domain, filled in from reference TRBV19 and TRBJ1-5, reads DGGITQSPKYLFRKEGQNVTLSCEQNLNHDAMYWYRQDPGQGLRLIYYSQIVNDFQKGDIAEGYSVSREKKESFPLTVTSAQKNPTAFYLCAGGTGRDQPQHFGDGTRLSIL.

The V gene is TRBV6-6, the J gene TRBJ1-1; TRBD1 matches 7 bases. Germline V gene data show CDR1 as MNHNY and CDR2 as SVGAGI (reference sequence). V trimming: 6 bases; J trimming: 2 bases; junction bases outside the gene matches: 9. The CDR3 totals 15 residues. CDR3: CASRETGTVNTEAFF. CDR3 DNA: TGTGCCAGCAGGGAAACCGGGACAGTAAACACTGAAGCTTTCTTT.

The chain uses TRBV3-1 (or the pseudogene TRBV3-2) and TRBJ1-2, with TRBD1 identical over 12 bases. V lost 1 base, J lost 4 bases, and 4 bases stayed unmatched. CDR3 length: 16 amino acids. CDR1 and CDR2 (germline): LGHDT, YNNKEL (reference sequence). DNA of the CDR3: TGTGCCAGCAGCCAAGGGGACAGGGGGCGAACCTATGGCTACACCTTC. Protein sequence: CASSQGDRGRTYGYTF.

V gene TRBV5-5 combines with J gene TRBJ1-2, with D perhaps matching TRBD1 (6 bases). Per the germline V gene, CDR1 is SGHKS and CDR2 is YYEKEE (reference sequence). The CDR3 covers 14 residues. Trimming took off 1 base at V and 4 bases at J, with 11 bases between the two ends. The CDR3 here is CASSLQQGSYGYTF. Written as DNA, the CDR3 is TGTGCCAGCAGCTTGCAACAGGGATCCTATGGCTACACCTTC.

Comments on this clone: One end of the junction varies from germline; a read error may be responsible. The same CDR3 can be traced to other DNA sequences in this sample. The rearrangement uses TRBV7-9 and TRBJ2-2, with TRBD2 matching over 9 bases. The CDR3 has 15 amino acids. Germline V gene lookup returns CDR1 SEHNR and CDR2 FQNEAQ (reference sequence). The CDR3, as DNA: TGTGCCAGCAGCGAGGGACTAGCTAACACCGGGGAGTTGTTTTTT. It specifies CASSEGLANTGELFF.

CDR3 amino acids: CATALGRGLANTEAFF. Here the CDR3 DNA reads TGTGCCACCGCATTAGGGAGAGGTCTCGCGAACACTGAAGCTTTCTTT. This chain joins TRBV19 and TRBJ1-1; D remains ambiguous. The CDR3 loop spans 16 amino acids. Germline V gene sequence: CDR1 LNHDA, CDR2 SQIVND (reference sequence). Trimming removed 10 bases at V and 1 base at J, with 22 bases between.

This chain joins TRBV6-1 and TRBJ1-1; D gene unclear. Trimming took off 2 bases at V and 1 base at J, with 11 bases between the two ends. There are 15 residues in the CDR3. Germline CDR1 and CDR2: MNHNS and SASEGT. The CDR3 region is CASSETPTANTEAFF. CDR3 in DNA: TGTGCCAGCAGTGAAACACCGACTGCGAACACTGAAGCTTTCTTT.

The J gene is TRBJ1-6, the V gene TRBV6-1; 8 nucleotides match TRBD1. The germline gives CDR1 MNHNS, CDR2 SASEGT. Trimming at V came to 0 bases and at J to 9 bases, leaving 4 bases not matched to a gene. This CDR3 has 15 amino acids. CDR3 nucleotide sequence: TGTGCCAGCAGTGAAGCGGGGACAGGAGTTTCACCCCTCCACTTT. Residues: CASSEAGTGVSPLHF.

This clone appeared a single time. The chain carries TRBV3-1 (or the pseudogene TRBV3-2) and TRBJ1-6; 7 bases align to TRBD1. CDR1 LGHDT and CDR2 YNNKEL come from the germline V gene (reference sequence). With 4 bases clipped from V and 7 bases from J, the junction kept 10 bases outside the gene matches. The CDR3 is 16 amino acids. The CDR3 DNA reads as TGTGCCAGCAGCCTTCGAAGGGGGCTCGGAAATTCACCCCTCCACTTT. Translating it yields CASSLRRGLGNSPLHF.

The rearrangement uses TRBV5-1 and TRBJ1-6; the match to TRBD1 covers 10 bases. V was clipped by 4 bases and J by 7 bases; unmatched bases: 2. Germline lookup yields CDR1 SGHRS and CDR2 YFSETQ. This CDR3 comprises 14 residues. CDR3 nucleotides: TGCGCCAGCAGCGGGGGACAGGGGAATTCACCCCTCCACTTT. Protein sequence: CASSGGQGNSPLHF.

The chain uses TRBV11-2 and TRBJ1-1, with D perhaps TRBD1 (6 bases). Germline lookup yields CDR1 SGHAT and CDR2 FQNNGV. The V gene lost 4 bases and the J gene lost 1 base, with 13 bases spanning the gap. The CDR3 extends over 15 amino acids. CDR3 in amino acids: CASSSAGVPNTEAFF. The DNA of the CDR3 is TGTGCCAGCAGCTCTGCAGGGGTTCCGAACACTGAAGCTTTCTTT.

The chain links TRBV3-1 (or the pseudogene TRBV3-2) to TRBJ2-3; 8 bases are a match to TRBD1. The CDR3 runs to 17 residues. Germline V CDR1 and CDR2: LGHDT, YNNKEL (reference sequence). V dropped 2 bases and J dropped 3; count of bases not matched to a gene: 10. CDR3 loop: CASSQSLFNRGTDTQYF. CDR3 nucleotides: TGTGCCAGCAGCCAATCCCTTTTCAACAGGGGGACAGATACGCAGTATTTT.

This sequence joins TRBV30 and TRBJ1-1; TRBD1 aligns across 8 bases. CDR3 length: 14 residues. CDR1 and CDR2 (germline): GTSNPN, SVGIG (reference sequence). V shed 0 bases and J 1 base; nucleotides not matched to a gene: 1. The CDR3, as DNA: TGTGCCTGGAGTGTCGGACAGGGGAACACTGAAGCTTTCTTT. Its translation: CAWSVGQGNTEAFF.

The rearrangement links TRBV6-2 or TRBV6-3 to TRBJ1-6, with D unresolved. The CDR3 runs 14 residues. Per germline, CDR1 MNHEY and CDR2 SVGEGT. V shed 2 bases and J shed 10 bases, with 12 bases lying between them. Here the CDR3 reads CASSYGGLGSPLHF. The CDR3 DNA reads TGTGCCAGCAGTTACGGTGGTTTGGGCTCACCCCTCCACTTT.

This clone was seen a single time. V gene TRBV6-2 or TRBV6-3 combines with J gene TRBJ2-5; perhaps TRBD2 as D (5 bases). With 5 bases removed from V and 5 bases from J, the gap between germline ends came to 12 bases. The germline V gene encodes CDR1 MNHEY and CDR2 SVGEGT. The CDR3 consists of 13 residues. CDR3 in DNA: TGTGCCAGCAGTAAGAGGGTTCGGGAGACCCAGTACTTC. Protein product: CASSKRVRETQYF.